The 4 T cell receptor delta chains below were found in one sample sequenced in a study of Vδ1+ human thymocytes. The template was reverse-transcribed extracted RNA. Pooled V-gene forward primers with one constant-region reverse primer generated the CDR3 amplicons by multiplex PCR. TCRdb re-processed the multiplex PCR reads via CATT. The sample lists some 54,000 delta-chain clones; less than 20% were seen once. Study outcomes and limitations: In the thymus, TRG and TRD repertoires looked highly polyclonal with Gaussian CDR3 lengths.

No antigen has been identified for these receptors. The sequenced sample was Vdelta1+ gamma-delta thymocytes from the thymus. Subset here: FACS-sorted CD3+ TCRalphabeta- TCRVdelta1+ TCRVdelta2- thymocytes. These receptors were taken from a boy under two years old who had congenital heart surgery.

This clone appeared a few times. The rearrangement links TRDV1 to TRDJ1; the D gene is possibly TRDD2 (9 bases). There are 25 residues in the CDR3. With 4 bases removed from V and 0 bases from J, the gap between germline ends came to 42 bases. The germline gives CDR1 TSWWSYY, CDR2 QGS. DNA of the CDR3: TGTGCTCTTGGGGTTATAAGGCCTTCCTACCCGTTCCAGCGTACTGGGGGGCCGTACACCGATAAACTCATCTTT. Its translation: CALGVIRPSYPFQRTGGPYTDKLIF.

Judged by abundance, this clone is medium-sized. The chain links TRDV2 to TRDJ1; TRDD3 might be the D (6 bases). The CDR3 covers 13 residues. The germline CDR1 and CDR2 sequences are GEAIGNYY and EKD. Trimming left V 5 bases short and J 3 bases short, with 12 bases between. The CDR3 nucleotides read TGTGCCTGTGTGGAGTACTGGGCCGATAAACTCATCTTT. Translated, it gives CACVEYWADKLIF.

This clone was recorded once. The chain joins TRDV1 to TRDJ1; TRDD3 matches at 11 bases. V was pared by 9 bases and J by 5 bases, with 32 bases of the junction left unmatched. The CDR3 has 22 amino acids. Per germline, CDR1 TSWWSYY and CDR2 QGS. In DNA, the CDR3 is TGTGCTCTCTCTAAACCCAATTACGGGGGCTTACTGGGGGATATTCGGGGGGATAAACTCATCTTT. This encodes CALSKPNYGGLLGDIRGDKLIF.

This clone was observed a few times. The chain uses TRDV1 and TRDJ1; 11 bases are a match to TRDD3. The CDR3 has 17 amino acids. V dropped 1 base and J dropped 4; count of bases not matched to a gene: 8. Germline loops: CDR1 TSWWSYY, CDR2 QGS. The CDR3 region has the DNA TGTGCTCTTGGGGAACAGTGCTTCACTGGGGGATACGATAAACTCATCTTT. It specifies CALGEQCFTGGYDKLIF.